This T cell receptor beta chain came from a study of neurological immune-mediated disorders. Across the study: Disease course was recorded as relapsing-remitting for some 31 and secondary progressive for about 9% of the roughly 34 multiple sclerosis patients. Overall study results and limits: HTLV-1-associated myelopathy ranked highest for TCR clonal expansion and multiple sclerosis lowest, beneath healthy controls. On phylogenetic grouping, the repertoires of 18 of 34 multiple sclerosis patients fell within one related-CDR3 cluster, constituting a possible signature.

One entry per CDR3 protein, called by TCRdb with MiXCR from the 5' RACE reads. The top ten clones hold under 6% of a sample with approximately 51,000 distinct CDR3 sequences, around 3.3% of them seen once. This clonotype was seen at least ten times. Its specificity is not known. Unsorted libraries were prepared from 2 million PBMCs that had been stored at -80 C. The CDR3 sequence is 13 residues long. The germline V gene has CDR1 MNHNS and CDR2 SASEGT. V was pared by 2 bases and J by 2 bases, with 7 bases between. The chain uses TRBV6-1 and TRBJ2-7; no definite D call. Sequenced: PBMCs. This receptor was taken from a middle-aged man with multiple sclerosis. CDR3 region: CASSERQPYEQYF. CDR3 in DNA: TGTGCCAGCAGTGAACGCCAGCCCTACGAGCAGTACTTC.